The 22 T cell receptor beta chains below were found in one sample sequenced in a study of T cell responses to AZD1222 COVID-19 vaccine. The method was immunoSEQ multiplex PCR; TCRdb's version includes in-frame clones alone and lacks a portion of them. Of around 96,000 clones in the sample, roughly 84% are singletons; the top ten hold 2.5% to 3%. The sample was peripheral blood, taken on day 0 of AZD1222 vaccination. The receptor source for this set is an adult in good health.

The chain has TRBV30 and TRBJ1-6; the match to TRBD1 covers 8 bases. The V and J ends lost 2 bases and 9 bases, in that order; junction bases with no gene match: 9. The CDR3 length is 15 residues. Per germline, CDR1 GTSNPN and CDR2 SVGIG (reference sequence). The CDR3 nucleotides are TGTGCCTGGAGTTCCGGACAGGGATTGAGTTCACCCCTCCACTTT. As protein: CAWSSGQGLSSPLHF.

The chain is built from TRBV25-1 and TRBJ2-7; D unclear. CDR3 length equals 12 residues. Looked up from germline, CDR1 is MGHDK and CDR2 is SYGVNS. V was shortened by 7 bases and J by 6 bases, with 13 bases between the two germline ends. In DNA form, the CDR3 reads TGTGCCAGCAATACACCAATGGGCGAGCAGTACTTC. It translates to CASNTPMGEQYF.

The genes are TRBV5-1 and TRBJ2-1; 7 bases are a match to TRBD1. The germline V gene has CDR1 SGHRS and CDR2 YFSETQ. V lost 2 bases and J lost 3; bases outside the gene matches: 8. CDR3 length equals 16 residues. CDR3 in DNA: TGCGCCAGCAGCTTAAACAGGGGTAGGGTCTACAATGAGCAGTTCTTC. Translating gives CASSLNRGRVYNEQFF.

This clone was picked up a small number of times. The chain joins TRBV28 to TRBJ1-1, with 10 nucleotides matching TRBD1. CDR3 size: 15 residues. V was clipped by 5 bases and J by 10 bases; unmatched bases: 13. Germline V lookup: CDR1 MDHEN, CDR2 SYDVKM. DNA for the CDR3: TGTGCCAGCAGTCCAACCTTTGACAGGGGGCGGGTAGCTTTCTTT. It codes for CASSPTFDRGRVAFF.

A single count supports this clone. V gene TRBV6-5 combines with J gene TRBJ1-2, with D possibly matching TRBD1 (6 bases). The CDR3 is 11 amino acids. CDR1 MNHEY and CDR2 SVGAGI come from the germline V gene. The V gene lost 6 bases and the J gene lost 6 bases, with 8 bases spanning the gap. CDR3 nucleotide sequence: TGTGCCAGCAGGAGGGGGAATGGCTACACCTTC. It translates to CASRRGNGYTF.

This chain links TRBV6-4 with TRBJ2-1; 8 positions match TRBD2. CDR1 and CDR2 from the germline V gene are MRHNA and SNTAGT. The ends lost 5 bases at V and 1 base at J; junction bases unmatched: 1. There are 14 residues in the CDR3. In nucleotides, the CDR3 is TGTGCCAGCAGTATAGCGGGGTCCTACAATGAGCAGTTCTTC. This translates into CASSIAGSYNEQFF.

The rearrangement uses TRBV5-8 and TRBJ2-4; a weak D match, TRBD2 (6 bases). Germline V gene sequence: CDR1 SGHTS, CDR2 YDEGEE. The CDR3 runs to 14 residues. V was cut by 4 bases and J by 5 bases, with 13 bases left in between. The chain's CDR3 is CASSPTSLENIQYF. For the CDR3, the DNA is TGTGCCAGCAGCCCGACTAGTCTGGAAAACATTCAGTACTTC.

The CDR3: CASSPGWRESLNSPLHF. DNA for the CDR3: TGTGCCAGCAGCCCCGGGTGGAGGGAGTCGCTTAATTCACCCCTCCACTTT. V is TRBV3-1 (or the pseudogene TRBV3-2) and J is TRBJ1-6, with D hard to call. V shed 4 bases and J shed 6 bases, with 19 bases lying between them. The CDR3 loop spans 17 amino acids. Per germline, CDR1 LGHDT and CDR2 YNNKEL (reference sequence).

V gene TRBV24-1 combines with J gene TRBJ2-3; TRBD2 matches at 9 bases. CDR1 is KGHDR, CDR2 SFDVKD, per germline. This CDR3 is built from 17 residues. V lost 1 base and J lost 2; bases outside the gene matches: 6. In nucleotides, the CDR3 is TGTGCCACCAGTGATTTAGGGTTAGCGGGGGACACAGATACGCAGTATTTT. Protein: CATSDLGLAGDTDTQYF.

The chain employs TRBV28 and TRBJ1-5, with 7 bases aligning to TRBD1. Per germline, CDR1 MDHEN and CDR2 SYDVKM. With 5 bases clipped from V and 0 bases from J, the junction kept 13 bases outside the gene matches. The CDR3 extends over 18 amino acids. In nucleotides, the CDR3 is TGTGCCAGCAGTCCGCCCGGGACAGCGGTTTATAGCAATCAGCCCCAGCATTTT. It specifies CASSPPGTAVYSNQPQHF. Complete variable domain (other parts from reference TRBV28 and TRBJ1-5): DVKVTQSSRYLVKRTGEKVFLECVQDMDHENMFWYRQDPGLGLRLIYFSYDVKMKEKGDIPEGYSVSREKKERFSLILESASTNQTSMYLCASSPPGTAVYSNQPQHFGDGTRLSIL.

The chain combines TRBV18 with TRBJ1-6, with 9 nucleotides matching TRBD1. CDR3 length: 14 amino acids. J lost 6 bases, V lost 3 bases, and 0 bases had no gene match. The germline V gene encodes CDR1 KGHSH and CDR2 LQKENI. Here the CDR3 DNA reads TGTGCCAGCTCACCGGGACAGGGTAATTCACCCCTCCACTTT. This codes for CASSPGQGNSPLHF. The full variable domain, rest sourced from reference TRBV18 and TRBJ1-6, is NAGVMQNPRHLVRRRGQEARLRCSPMKGHSHVYWYRQLPEEGLKFMVYLQKENIIDESGMPKERFSAEFPKEGPSILRIQQVVRGDSAAYFCASSPGQGNSPLHFGNGTRLTVT.

The chain employs TRBV28 and TRBJ1-1, with 10 bases fitting TRBD1. V lost 5 bases and J lost 4; bases outside the gene matches: 7. CDR3 size: 15 residues. Germline CDR1 and CDR2: MDHEN and SYDVKM. The CDR3 sequence: CASSPWGQGITEAFF. CDR3 nucleotide sequence: TGTGCCAGCAGTCCATGGGGACAGGGGATCACTGAAGCTTTCTTT.

J is TRBJ1-1 and V is TRBV9, with D maybe TRBD1 (5 bases). The CDR3 covers 13 residues. Between the trimmed V and J ends, which lost 4 bases and 7 bases, there was a span of 14 bases. Per the germline V gene, CDR1 is SGDLS and CDR2 is YYNGEE. The CDR3 protein is CASSSLFDSEAFF. The CDR3 nucleotides read TGTGCCAGCAGCTCCTTGTTTGACAGTGAAGCTTTCTTT.

This clone was counted between two and nine times. This chain links TRBV19 with TRBJ2-2; the D gene is possibly TRBD1 (6 bases). This CDR3 has 16 amino acids. Trimming removed 4 bases at V and 0 bases at J, with 12 bases between. Germline V gene lookup returns CDR1 LNHDA and CDR2 SQIVND (reference sequence). The DNA for the CDR3 is TGTGCCAGTAGTAGGGGGCACGGAGCGAACACCGGGGAGCTGTTTTTT. It is translated as CASSRGHGANTGELFF.

The chain joins TRBV6-5 to TRBJ1-4, with 9 positions matching TRBD1. Trimming removed 5 bases from V and 1 base from J; junction bases left unmatched: 2. Germline CDR1 and CDR2: MNHEY and SVGAGI. The CDR3 has 15 residues. The CDR3 reads CASSRTGVTNEKLFF. The CDR3 coding sequence is TGTGCCAGCAGTAGGACAGGGGTAACTAATGAAAAACTGTTTTTT.

This CDR3 is CASSLAWGTPGEAFF. The CDR3 bases are TGCGCCAGCAGCTTGGCCTGGGGGACCCCGGGGGAAGCTTTCTTT. This chain uses TRBV5-1 with TRBJ1-1; TRBD1 is a possible D gene (5 bases). The CDR3 totals 15 residues. The V and J ends lost 0 bases and 8 bases respectively, with 17 bases between them. Germline-derived CDR1 and CDR2 are SGHRS and YFSETQ.

The CDR3, as DNA: TGTGCCAGCAGCTTCGGACAGGGTAGGAACAATGAGCAGTTCTTC. This sequence encodes CASSFGQGRNNEQFF. The gene calls are TRBV11-2 and TRBJ2-1, with 8 bases fitting TRBD1. V lost 3 bases and J lost 5; bases outside the gene matches: 6. This CDR3 has 15 amino acids. The germline CDR1 and CDR2 sequences are SGHAT and FQNNGV. Complete variable domain (other parts from reference TRBV11-2 and TRBJ2-1): EAGVAQSPRYKIIEKRQSVAFWCNPISGHATLYWYQQILGQGPKLLIQFQNNGVVDDSQLPKDRFSAERLKGVDSTLKIQPAKLEDSAVYLCASSFGQGRNNEQFFGPGTRLTVL.

This clone has a handful of counts. The J gene is TRBJ2-1, the V gene TRBV5-1, with D unclear. From germline, CDR1 is SGHRS and CDR2 YFSETQ. This CDR3 spans 14 amino acids. The V end was cut by 0 bases, the J end by 7 bases, with 11 bases between. The CDR3: CASSLASAWNEQFF. Here the CDR3 DNA reads TGCGCCAGCAGCTTGGCCTCCGCGTGGAATGAGCAGTTCTTC.

The V and J genes are TRBV7-2 and TRBJ1-2; D perhaps matches TRBD1 (5 bases). Germline V CDR1 and CDR2: SGHTA, FQGNSA. V dropped 1 base and J dropped 2 bases, with 11 bases sitting between them. The CDR3 contains 15 residues. CDR3 in DNA: TGTGCCAGCAGCTTAGGGGGGGGAATAAACTATGGCTACACCTTC. It encodes CASSLGGGINYGYTF.

This chain joins TRBV5-1 and TRBJ1-6; D gene unclear. The V and J ends lost 4 bases and 7 bases respectively, with 9 bases between them. This CDR3 has 13 residues. Germline CDR1 reads SGHRS; CDR2 reads YFSETQ. The CDR3 DNA sequence: TGCGCCAGCAGCCACACGGACAATTCACCCCTCCACTTT. It is translated as CASSHTDNSPLHF.

J is TRBJ1-6 and V is TRBV28, with D tentatively TRBD1 (6 bases). This CDR3 has 14 residues. V dropped 7 bases and J dropped 9 bases, with 16 bases sitting between them. Per germline, CDR1 MDHEN and CDR2 SYDVKM. The DNA of the CDR3 is TGTGCCAGCACCCTGGGACATTCGGCTTCACCCCTCCACTTT. This translates into CASTLGHSASPLHF.

The rearrangement uses TRBV29-1 and TRBJ2-5; D is ambiguous. The CDR3 has 13 amino acids. Germline lookup yields CDR1 SQVTM and CDR2 ANQGSEA. Trimming took 2 bases from V and 0 from J, leaving 7 bases between them. CDR3 sequence: CSVERENQETQYF. DNA for the CDR3: TGCAGCGTTGAACGAGAGAACCAAGAGACCCAGTACTTC.